This TCR beta chain was sequenced in a study of blood T cell repertoires in COVID-19. Study details: Sites in the United States, Italy and Spain provided acute and convalescent COVID-19 samples. T cells, B-cell-depleted T cells, or PBMCs provided the cDNA or gDNA that served as material.

This CDR3 is 18 amino acids long. CDR1 is MNHEY, CDR2 SMNVEV, per germline (reference sequence). V dropped 6 bases and J dropped 0; count of bases not matched to a gene: 15. In the original processing: Nucleated cell counts were estimated from reference gene primer amplification. The protocol was immunoSEQ multiplex PCR, while the TCRdb copy is restricted to in-frame clones and leaves out a portion. D and trimming were read from the DNA, whereas the V and J calls and clone size are those reported in that table. This table has under 85,000 clones, roughly 80% appearing once. This clonotype was sampled from a human donor in a cohort sampled during active COVID-19. The sequenced material came from peripheral blood. The genes are TRBV27 and TRBJ1-2; 8 bases match TRBD1. The CDR3 region has the DNA TGTGCCAGCAGCCCACACCGGACAGGGTCTTCTTCTAACTATGGCTACACCTTC. Its protein is CASSPHRTGSSSNYGYTF.